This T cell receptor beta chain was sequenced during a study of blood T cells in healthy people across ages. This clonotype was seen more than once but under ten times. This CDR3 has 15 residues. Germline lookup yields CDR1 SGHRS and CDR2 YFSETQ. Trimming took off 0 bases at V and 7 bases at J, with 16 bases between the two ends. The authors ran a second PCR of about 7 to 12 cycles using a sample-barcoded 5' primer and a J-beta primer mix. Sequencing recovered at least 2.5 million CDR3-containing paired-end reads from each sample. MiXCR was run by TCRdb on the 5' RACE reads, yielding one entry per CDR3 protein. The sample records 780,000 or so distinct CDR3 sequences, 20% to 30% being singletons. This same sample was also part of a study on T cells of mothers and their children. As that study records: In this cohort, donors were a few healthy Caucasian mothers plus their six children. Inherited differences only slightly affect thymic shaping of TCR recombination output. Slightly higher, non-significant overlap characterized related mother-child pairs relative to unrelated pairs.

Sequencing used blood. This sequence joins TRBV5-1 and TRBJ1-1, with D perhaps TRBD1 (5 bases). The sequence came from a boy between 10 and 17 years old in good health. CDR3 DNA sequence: TGCGCCAGCAGCTTGGAGTGGGGCGGGAAGGGTGAAGCTTTCTTT. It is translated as CASSLEWGGKGEAFF.